The source of this T cell receptor (beta chain) is a study of siplizumab effects on memory and regulatory T cells. Points from the study as a whole: No assignable naive or memory phenotype existed for roughly 80-96% of proliferating CD4+ or CD8+ clones. Confirmatory evidence of suppressive function in proliferating siplizumab-culture Tregs was not obtained. Naive T cells appeared more varied than memory cells and looked like key alloresponse contributors. Some alloreactive sequences were traceable to unstimulated CD4+ memory cells, and siplizumab significantly reduced them.

TCRdb's table, derived via immunoSEQ multiplex PCR, lists solely in-frame clones and lacks some. The data contain 100,000 to 120,000 clones, about 92% of them singletons. Trimming removed 5 bases from V and 4 bases from J, with 6 bases in between. The CDR3 loop spans 12 amino acids. Germline V lookup: CDR1 MNHNY, CDR2 SVGAGI (reference sequence). As to this clone: The target antigen is unknown.

The sequence derives from a human donor in good health. The sample consisted of CD4+ T cells sorted from blood. The chain combines TRBV6-6 with TRBJ1-3; possibly TRBD1 for D (5 bases). CDR3 in amino acids: CASSRQGNTIYF. The CDR3 DNA reads TGTGCCAGCAGTCGACAGGGAAACACCATATATTTT.